Below are 5 T cell receptor beta chains sequenced from a single sample in a study of shared clonotypes between healthy human individuals. Measured with immunoSEQ multiplex PCR; TCRdb has only the in-frame clones, and not every one. The table includes over a million clones, approximately 78% detected once. Sequencing was carried out using memory CD4+ T cells from PBMCs. Subset denoted: CD45RA-negative fraction. The origin of the receptors is a man aged 18 to 30 in good health. Some clones in this sample may be carry-over from other donors' samples.

The chain carries TRBV27 and TRBJ2-1, with TRBD2 identical over 9 bases. The CDR3 loop spans 15 amino acids. The V segment lost 2 bases and the J segment 4 bases; nucleotides outside the gene matches: 3. Germline CDR1 reads MNHEY; CDR2 reads SMNVEV (reference sequence). In DNA, the CDR3 is TGTGCCAGCAGTTTAAGCGGGAGGCGGTACAATGAGCAGTTCTTC. Translating it yields CASSLSGRRYNEQFF.

CDR3 region: CAWGRKQGAGTGELFF. CDR3 nucleotides: TGTGCCTGGGGCCGTAAACAGGGGGCGGGCACCGGGGAGCTGTTTTTT. The rearrangement links TRBV30 to TRBJ2-2; TRBD1 agrees at 9 bases. Germline loops: CDR1 GTSNPN, CDR2 SVGIG (reference sequence). J was trimmed by 4 bases and V by 5 bases; bases with no gene match: 11. This CDR3 is built from 16 residues.

The chain uses TRBV5-4 and TRBJ2-3; D assignment may be TRBD1 or TRBD2 (5 bases each). Germline CDR1 and CDR2: SGHNT and YYREEE (reference sequence). The V and J ends lost 4 bases and 0 bases respectively, with 12 bases between them. There are 15 residues in the CDR3. The CDR3 bases are TGTGCCAGCAGCCCCAGGGAGACTAGCACAGATACGCAGTATTTT. As protein: CASSPRETSTDTQYF. The full variable domain, with the rest looked up from reference TRBV5-4 and TRBJ2-3, is ETGVTQSPTHLIKTRGQQVTLRCSSQSGHNTVSWYQQALGQGPQFIFQYYREEENGRGNFPPRFSGLQFPNYSSELNVNALELDDSALYLCASSPRETSTDTQYFGPGTRLTVL.

The chain uses TRBV30 and TRBJ2-7; 7 bases line up with TRBD1. V lost 3 bases to trimming and J lost 6 bases; unmatched junction nucleotides: 2. CDR1 and CDR2 (germline): GTSNPN, SVGIG (reference sequence). The CDR3 has 11 residues. CDR3 DNA: TGTGCCTGGAGGACAGGGCGCGAGCAGTACTTC. This gives the protein CAWRTGREQYF.

Of note for this clone: A single base separates this from a much larger clone, so it may be a read error. The same CDR3 can be traced to other DNA sequences in this sample. The chain links TRBV4-3 to TRBJ1-5; D is ambiguous. The V end lost 0 bases, the J end lost 4 bases, and 4 bases lay between the germline ends. CDR1 LGHNA and CDR2 YSLEER come from the germline V gene. CDR3 length equals 13 residues. This CDR3 is CASSQDRNQPQHF. For the CDR3, the DNA is TGCGCCAGCAGCCAAGATCGGAATCAGCCCCAGCATTTT.